This T cell receptor beta chain comes out of a study of blood T cell repertoires in COVID-19. Study-wide background: Some COVID-19 samples were acute and others convalescent; all came from the United States, Italy and Spain. T cells, B-cell-depleted T cells, or PBMCs supplied cDNA or gDNA.

Original processing methods: Reference gene primer amplification gave nucleated cell count estimates. The method was immunoSEQ multiplex PCR; TCRdb's version includes in-frame clones alone and lacks a portion of them. V, J and clone size are taken as reported in that table, and D and trimming were inferred from the DNA itself. The sample contains a few hundred thousand clones, roughly four fifths of which appear only once. This CDR3 has 17 residues. Per the germline V gene, CDR1 is MNHEY and CDR2 is SMNVEV (reference sequence). With 2 bases clipped from V and 7 bases from J, the junction kept 10 bases outside the gene matches. This clone showed up just once.

Sequencing input: peripheral blood. This sequence was found in a woman in her forties or fifties with acute or convalescent COVID-19. The rearrangement joins TRBV27 to TRBJ1-6; 8 bases align to TRBD1. The CDR3 is CASSLTPGQGRNSPLHF. The CDR3 DNA reads TGTGCCAGCAGTTTAACCCCAGGACAGGGAAGAAATTCACCCCTCCACTTT.